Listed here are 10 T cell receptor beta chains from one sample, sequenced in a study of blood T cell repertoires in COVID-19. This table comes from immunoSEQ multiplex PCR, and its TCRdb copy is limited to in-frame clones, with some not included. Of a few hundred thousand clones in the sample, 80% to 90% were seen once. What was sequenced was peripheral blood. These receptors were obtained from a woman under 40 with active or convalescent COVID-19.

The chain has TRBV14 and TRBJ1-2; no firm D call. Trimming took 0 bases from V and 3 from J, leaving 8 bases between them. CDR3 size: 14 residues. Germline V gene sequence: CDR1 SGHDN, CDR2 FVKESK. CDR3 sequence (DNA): TGTGCCAGCAGCCAAGAGCTCACTTACTATGGCTACACCTTC. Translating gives CASSQELTYYGYTF.

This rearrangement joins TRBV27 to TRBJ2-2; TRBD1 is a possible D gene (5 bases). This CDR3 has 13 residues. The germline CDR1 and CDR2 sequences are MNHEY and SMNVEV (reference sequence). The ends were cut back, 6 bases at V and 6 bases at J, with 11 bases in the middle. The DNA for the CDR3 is TGTGCCAGCAGCTTAAGCAGGGCCGGGGAGCTGTTTTTT. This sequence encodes CASSLSRAGELFF.

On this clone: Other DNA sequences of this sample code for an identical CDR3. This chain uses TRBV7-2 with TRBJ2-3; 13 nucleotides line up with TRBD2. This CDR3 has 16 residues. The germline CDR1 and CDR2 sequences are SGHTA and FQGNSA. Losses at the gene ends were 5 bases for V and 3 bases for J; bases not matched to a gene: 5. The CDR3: CASSPTSGGGTDTQYF. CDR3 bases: TGTGCCAGCAGCCCCACTAGCGGGGGGGGTACAGATACGCAGTATTTT. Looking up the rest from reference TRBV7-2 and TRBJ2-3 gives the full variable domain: GAGVSQSPSNKVTEKGKDVELRCDPISGHTALYWYRQSLGQGLEFLIYFQGNSAPDKSGLPSDRFSAERTGGSVSTLTIQRTQQEDSAVYLCASSPTSGGGTDTQYFGPGTRLTVL.

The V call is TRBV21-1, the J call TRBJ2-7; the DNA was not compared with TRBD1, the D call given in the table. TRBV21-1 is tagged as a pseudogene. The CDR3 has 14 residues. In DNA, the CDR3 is TGTGCCAGCAGCAACCCGGGACAGGACTACGAGCAGTACTTC. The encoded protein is CASSNPGQDYEQYF.

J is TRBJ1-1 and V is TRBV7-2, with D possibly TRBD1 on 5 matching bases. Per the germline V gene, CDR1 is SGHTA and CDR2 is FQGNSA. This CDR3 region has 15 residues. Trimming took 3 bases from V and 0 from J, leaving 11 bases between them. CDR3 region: CASSLGLPMNTEAFF. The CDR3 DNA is TGTGCCAGCAGCTTGGGACTCCCCATGAACACTGAAGCTTTCTTT.

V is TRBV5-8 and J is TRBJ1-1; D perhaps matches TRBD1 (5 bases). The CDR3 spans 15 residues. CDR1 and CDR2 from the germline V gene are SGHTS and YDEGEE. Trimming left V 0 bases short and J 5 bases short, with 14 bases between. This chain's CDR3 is CASSLVRQGRTEAFF. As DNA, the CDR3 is TGTGCCAGCAGCTTGGTGCGGCAGGGAAGGACTGAAGCTTTCTTT.

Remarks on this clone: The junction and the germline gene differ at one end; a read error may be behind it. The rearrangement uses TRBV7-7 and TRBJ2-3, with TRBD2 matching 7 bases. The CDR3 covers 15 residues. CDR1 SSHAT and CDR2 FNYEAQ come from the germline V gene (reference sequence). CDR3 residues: CASSSGTTYTDTQYF. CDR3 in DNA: TGTGCTAGCAGCTCCGGGACTACCTACACAGATACGCAGTATTTT. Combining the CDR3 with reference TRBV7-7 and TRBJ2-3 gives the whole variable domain GAGVSQSPRYKVTKRGQDVTLRCDPISSHATLYWYQQALGQGPEFLTYFNYEAQPDKSGLPSDRFSAERPEGSISTLTIQRTEQRDSAMYRCASSSGTTYTDTQYFGPGTRLTVL.

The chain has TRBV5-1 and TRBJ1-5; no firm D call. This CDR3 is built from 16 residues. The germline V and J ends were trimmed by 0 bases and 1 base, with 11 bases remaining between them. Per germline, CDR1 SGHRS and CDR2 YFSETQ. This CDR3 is CASSLGGRSSNQPQHF. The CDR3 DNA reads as TGCGCCAGCAGCTTGGGTGGCAGGTCGAGCAATCAGCCCCAGCATTTT.

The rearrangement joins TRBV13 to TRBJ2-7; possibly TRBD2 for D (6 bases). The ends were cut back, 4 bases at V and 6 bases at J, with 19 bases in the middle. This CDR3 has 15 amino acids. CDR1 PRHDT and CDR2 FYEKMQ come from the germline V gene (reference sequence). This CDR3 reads CASSSPTEGLSEQYF. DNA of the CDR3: TGTGCCAGCAGCTCCCCGACGGAGGGCCTCTCCGAGCAGTACTTC.

The CDR3 sequence is CASSIGRGRFTNTEAFF. CDR3 nucleotides: TGTGCCAGTAGTATAGGCAGGGGGCGATTTACGAACACTGAAGCTTTCTTT. J is TRBJ1-1 and V is TRBV19, with TRBD1 matching 8 bases. The CDR3 has 17 amino acids. CDR1 and CDR2 from the germline V gene are LNHDA and SQIVND (reference sequence). The V segment lost 1 base and the J segment 1 base; nucleotides outside the gene matches: 8.